The present TCR beta chain was sequenced within a study of blood T cell repertoires in COVID-19. TCRdb's copy holds only in-frame clones and misses some; the assay was immunoSEQ multiplex PCR. The repertoire includes roughly 500,000 clones, 70% to 90% of them detected once, and roughly 8.5% sits in the top ten. Looked up from germline, CDR1 is MDHEN and CDR2 is SYDVKM. The CDR3 length is 11 residues. V was clipped by 5 bases and J by 14 bases; unmatched bases: 8. The sample was PBMCs or T cells enriched from blood (not recorded which). The clonotype was recovered from a woman aged 55-70 years who had recovered from COVID-19. This sequence joins TRBV28 and TRBJ1-2; 7 bases align to TRBD1. The CDR3 spells CASSRTGFWTF. CDR3 coding DNA: TGTGCCAGCAGTCGGACAGGTTTTTGGACCTTC.